Listed below are T cell receptor beta chains from one sample, sequenced in a study of Ad26.COV2.S vaccination and SARS-CoV-2 variants. Measured with immunoSEQ multiplex PCR; TCRdb has only the in-frame clones, and not every one. The table has approximately 340,000 clones, roughly 85% seen once. Material: peripheral blood, obtained in a trial of Ad26.COV2.S vaccine versus placebo. These receptors were obtained from a person aged 18-60 years who received the Ad26.COV2.S COVID-19 vaccine or a placebo. Both conserved end residues are part of each CDR3. The D gene is left open where the match is weak. Clone size is not always given. Where it is, it says once, few, many or a class for expanded clones.

>TRBV27|TRBJ1-6|-|-
TGTGCCAGCAGTCCAGCGGTAGGGGGGGCGAATTCACCCCTCCACTTT
CASSPAVGGANSPLHF
>TRBV19|TRBJ2-7|TRBD2|-
TGTGCCAGTAGTATCGCTAGCGGGGGGATGGAGCAGTACTTC
CASSIASGGMEQYF
>TRBV19|TRBJ1-5|-|-
TGTGCCAGTAGTTCATCAACAGGAAACCAGCCCCAGCATTTT
CASSSSTGNQPQHF
>TRBV19|TRBJ2-2|TRBD1|-
TGTGCCAGTAGGGATTCCACAGGGGTCGGCGACACCGGGGAGCTGTTTTTT
CASRDSTGVGDTGELFF
>TRBV4-2|TRBJ2-1|TRBD2|-
TGTGCCAGCAGCCAAGAGGGTCTAGCGGGGGGCTACAATGAGCAGTTCTTC
CASSQEGLAGGYNEQFF
>TRBV10-3|TRBJ1-5|TRBD1|-
TGTGCCATCAGTGGCCAGGGGGCAAATAGCAATCAGCCCCAGCATTTT
CAISGQGANSNQPQHF
>TRBV25-1|TRBJ2-5|-|-
TGTGCCAGCAGTGAACTAGGTGTTTCGGAGACCCAGTACTTC
CASSELGVSETQYF
>TRBV12-3/TRBV12-4|TRBJ2-2|-|-
TGTGCCAGCAGTTCCGGGGAGCTGTTTTTT
CASSSGELFF
>TRBV30|TRBJ1-4|-|-
TGTGCCTGGAGTACAGGGAAATATGAAAAACTGTTTTTT
CAWSTGKYEKLFF
>TRBV30|TRBJ1-2|TRBD1|-
TGTGCCTGGAGCCACGCGTCAGGACAGGCACTGCGGGGCTACACCTTC
CAWSHASGQALRGYTF
>TRBV7-9|TRBJ1-6|-|-
TGTGCCAGCAGCTTAACGGACCTTGACCAGGGCCTCCACTTT
CASSLTDLDQGLHF
>TRBV5-1|TRBJ2-5|-|-
TGCGCCAGCAGCTATGCAGGCCCCGAGGTGGAGACCCAGTACTTC
CASSYAGPEVETQYF
>TRBV18|TRBJ2-5|TRBD2|-
TGTGCCAGCTCACCACGACTCGGCGGGGGGGCGGAGGAGACCCAGTACTTC
CASSPRLGGGAEETQYF
>TRBV6-6|TRBJ1-6|-|few
TGTGCCAGCAGTTACACGTCAGGGGAGAGTTCACCCCTCCACTTT
CASSYTSGESSPLHF
>TRBV5-5|TRBJ2-2|-|-
TGTGCCAGCAGCTTGGGGGCCGCTTTCACCGGGGAGCTGTTTTTT
CASSLGAAFTGELFF
>TRBV7-2|TRBJ2-5|TRBD1|-
TGTGCCAGCAGCCCAGGGGGCTGGGAGACCCAGTACTTC
CASSPGGWETQYF
>TRBV19|TRBJ1-3|-|-
TGTGCCAGTAGTGGACAGTTTAGCTCTGGAAACACCATATATTTT
CASSGQFSSGNTIYF
>TRBV4-1|TRBJ2-1|TRBD2|few
TGCGCCAGCAGCCAAGATTTGGGGGGGGTTTACAATGAGCAGTTCTTC
CASSQDLGGVYNEQFF
>TRBV5-6|TRBJ2-3|TRBD1|-
TGTGCCAGCAGCATCTATAGGGACAGGACAGATACGCAGTATTTT
CASSIYRDRTDTQYF
>TRBV18|TRBJ1-2|TRBD1|-
TGTGCCAGCTCACGAGTCGGGCAGGGGGATTACTATGGCTACACCTTC
CASSRVGQGDYYGYTF
>TRBV5-4|TRBJ1-1|-|-
TGTGCCAGCAGCCTTCCGAATAGCAGACTGCGGACTGAAGCTTTCTTT
CASSLPNSRLRTEAFF
>TRBV7-2|TRBJ2-3|-|-
TGTGCCAGCAGCCCCCTCCGCAGCACAGATACGCAGTATTTT
CASSPLRSTDTQYF
>TRBV9|TRBJ1-2|-|few
TGTGCCAGCAGCGTAGTAGGGGGTCCTTATGGCTACACCTTC
CASSVVGGPYGYTF
>TRBV3-1/TRBV3-2|TRBJ2-7|TRBD2|-
TGTGCCAGCAGCCAAGAACTAGCGGGGGAGGACCACTACGAGCAGTACTTC
CASSQELAGEDHYEQYF
>TRBV5-1|TRBJ1-2|TRBD1|-
TGCGCCAGCAGCCCAGAACCGGGACAGGGGTATGGCTACACCTTC
CASSPEPGQGYGYTF
>TRBV6-6|TRBJ2-7|TRBD1|-
TGTGCCAGCAGCCGAGGGACAGAGAGAGGGACCTCCTACGAGCAGTACTTC
CASSRGTERGTSYEQYF
>TRBV3-1/TRBV3-2|TRBJ1-1|-|-
TGTGCCAGCAGCCTTGACCTGAACACTGAAGCTTTCTTT
CASSLDLNTEAFF